These 12 T cell receptor beta chains share one sample of origin, sequenced in a study of cytomegalovirus exposure and HLA in healthy donors. 13 Jbeta primers and 60 Vbeta primers were used for the PCR. Assay: immunoSEQ multiplex PCR; the TCRdb copy retains only in-frame clones and omits some. The sample carries under 200,000 clones, around 68% recorded once. The sample consisted of PBMCs. The receptors come from a woman in her forties in good health and CMV-seropositive.

This clone showed up just once. The rearrangement uses TRBV14 and TRBJ2-7, with 10 bases aligning to TRBD2. V was clipped by 4 bases and J by 6 bases; unmatched bases: 6. Germline values: CDR1 SGHDN, CDR2 FVKESK. The length of the CDR3 is 14 residues. In DNA, the CDR3 is TGTGCCAGCAGCCCTCTAGCGGGAGTATCCGAGCAGTACTTC. It codes for CASSPLAGVSEQYF.

The genes are TRBV18 and TRBJ2-7; 7 bases are shared with TRBD2. The CDR3 totals 15 residues. With 3 bases clipped from V and 5 bases from J, the junction kept 10 bases outside the gene matches. Germline V gene sequence: CDR1 KGHSH, CDR2 LQKENI. In DNA, the CDR3 is TGTGCCAGCTCACCGATGGCGGGAGTTAGGGACGAGCAGTACTTC. Its protein is CASSPMAGVRDEQYF.

The chain uses TRBV7-3 and TRBJ2-5; 8 nucleotides match TRBD1. The CDR3 spans 17 residues. CDR1 is SGHTA, CDR2 FQGTGA, per germline. V lost 2 bases and J lost 5; bases outside the gene matches: 13. The CDR3 sequence is CASSLGRGQGAGETQYF. In DNA form, the CDR3 reads TGTGCCAGCAGCTTAGGTCGCGGTCAGGGGGCCGGTGAGACCCAGTACTTC.

This chain links TRBV5-8 with TRBJ1-5; unclear D gene. Deletions cut 6 bases from V and 0 bases from J, with 10 bases between. Germline V gives CDR1 SGHTS, CDR2 YDEGEE. The CDR3 is made up of 14 amino acids. The CDR3 loop reads CASKPIYSNQPQHF. Written as DNA, the CDR3 is TGTGCCAGCAAGCCCATCTATAGCAATCAGCCCCAGCATTTT.

The chain uses TRBV13 and TRBJ2-1; TRBD1 is a possible D gene (6 bases). Deletions cut 7 bases from V and 10 bases from J, with 23 bases between. The V gene's germline CDR1 is PRHDT and CDR2 FYEKMQ (reference sequence). This CDR3 comprises 15 residues. The CDR3 loop is CASIYATGDPKEQFF. The CDR3 nucleotides are TGTGCCAGCATCTATGCGACAGGTGACCCTAAAGAGCAGTTCTTC.

The rearrangement links TRBV7-9 to TRBJ2-5, with TRBD1 identical over 7 bases. Trimming took 2 bases from V and 2 from J; bases not matched to a gene: 5. Germline assignment: CDR1 SEHNR and CDR2 FQNEAQ (reference sequence). The CDR3 is 15 amino acids. In DNA form, the CDR3 reads TGTGCCAGCAGCTTACCCGGGACAGTTCAAGAGACCCAGTACTTC. Protein product: CASSLPGTVQETQYF.

The rearrangement joins TRBV6-5 to TRBJ2-3; 9 nucleotides agree with TRBD1. Germline V gene data show CDR1 as MNHEY and CDR2 as SVGAGI. The length of the CDR3 is 15 residues. The V segment lost 5 bases and the J segment 5 bases; nucleotides outside the gene matches: 8. The CDR3 region is CASSRTGEGVDTQYF. The CDR3 bases are TGTGCCAGCAGTAGGACAGGGGAAGGTGTAGATACGCAGTATTTT.

This clone has more than one count but fewer than ten. The rearrangement uses TRBV7-2 and TRBJ1-2; TRBD1 agrees at 9 bases. The trim removed 3 bases at V and 0 bases at J, leaving 2 bases unmatched. This CDR3 has 15 residues. In germline, CDR1 is SGHTA, CDR2 FQGNSA. CDR3 sequence reads: CASSLTGGANYGYTF. CDR3 DNA: TGTGCCAGCAGCTTGACAGGGGGAGCTAACTATGGCTACACCTTC.

The sample holds a few counts of this clone. The rearrangement uses TRBV7-9 and TRBJ2-7, with a tentative D call TRBD1 (6 bases). The CDR3 extends over 12 amino acids. From germline, CDR1 is SEHNR and CDR2 FQNEAQ (reference sequence). V lost 5 bases, J lost 7 bases, and 12 bases lay in between. Written as DNA, the CDR3 is TGTGCCAGCAGCGCCAACAGGGTTGAGCAGTACTTC. Its translation is CASSANRVEQYF.

The J gene is TRBJ2-1, the V gene TRBV27, with 8 bases aligning to TRBD1. Germline values: CDR1 MNHEY, CDR2 SMNVEV (reference sequence). This CDR3 has 15 residues. V trimming: 8 bases; J trimming: 5 bases; junction bases outside the gene matches: 11. This CDR3 reads CASLRPGGKHNEQFF. The CDR3 coding sequence is TGTGCCAGCCTACGCCCAGGGGGCAAGCACAATGAGCAGTTCTTC.

The rearrangement joins TRBV28 to TRBJ1-4; D unclear. The germline CDR1 and CDR2 sequences are MDHEN and SYDVKM. The CDR3 runs to 13 residues. Deletions cut 2 bases from V and 10 bases from J, with 11 bases between. The CDR3 region is CASSLGGPGKLFF. The CDR3 DNA reads TGTGCCAGCAGTTTAGGTGGGCCAGGAAAACTGTTTTTT. The variable domain in full, with the rest retrieved from reference TRBV28 and TRBJ1-4, is DVKVTQSSRYLVKRTGEKVFLECVQDMDHENMFWYRQDPGLGLRLIYFSYDVKMKEKGDIPEGYSVSREKKERFSLILESASTNQTSMYLCASSLGGPGKLFFGSGTQLSVL.

V and J are TRBV9 and TRBJ2-7, with 12 bases that match TRBD2. Germline CDR1 and CDR2: SGDLS and YYNGEE. This CDR3 contains 15 residues. The V gene end was trimmed by 0 bases and the J gene end by 5 bases; junction bases not matched to a gene: 3. CDR3 coding DNA: TGTGCCAGCAGCGTAGGACTAGCGGGGGTGGACGAGCAGTACTTC. Its protein is CASSVGLAGVDEQYF.